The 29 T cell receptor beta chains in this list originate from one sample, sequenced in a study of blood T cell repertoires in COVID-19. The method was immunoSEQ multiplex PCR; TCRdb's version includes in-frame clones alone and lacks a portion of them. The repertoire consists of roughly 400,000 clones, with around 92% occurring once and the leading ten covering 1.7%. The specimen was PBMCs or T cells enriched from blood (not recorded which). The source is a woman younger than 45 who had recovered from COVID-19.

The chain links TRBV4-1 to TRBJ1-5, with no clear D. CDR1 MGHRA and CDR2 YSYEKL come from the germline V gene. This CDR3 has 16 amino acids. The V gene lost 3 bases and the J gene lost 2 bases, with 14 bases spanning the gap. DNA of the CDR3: TGCGCCAGCAGCCAGGATGCCGCCCGGGGCAATCAGCCCCAGCATTTT. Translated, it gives CASSQDAARGNQPQHF.

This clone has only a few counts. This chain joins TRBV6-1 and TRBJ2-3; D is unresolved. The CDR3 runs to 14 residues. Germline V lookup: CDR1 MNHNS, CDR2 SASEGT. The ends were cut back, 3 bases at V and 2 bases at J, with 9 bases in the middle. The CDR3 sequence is CASSDGQATDTQYF. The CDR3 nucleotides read TGTGCCAGCAGTGATGGCCAGGCCACAGATACGCAGTATTTT.

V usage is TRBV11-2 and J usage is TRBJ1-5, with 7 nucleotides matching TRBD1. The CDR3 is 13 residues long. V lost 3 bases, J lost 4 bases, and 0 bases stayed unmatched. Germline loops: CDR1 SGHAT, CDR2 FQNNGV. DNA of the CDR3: TGTGCCAGCAGCTTGGACAGGAATCAGCCCCAGCATTTT. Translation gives CASSLDRNQPQHF.

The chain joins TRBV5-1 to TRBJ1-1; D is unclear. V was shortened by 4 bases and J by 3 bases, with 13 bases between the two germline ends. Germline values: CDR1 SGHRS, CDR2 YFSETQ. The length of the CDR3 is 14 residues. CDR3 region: CASSSAGLDTEAFF. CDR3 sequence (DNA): TGCGCCAGCAGCAGCGCTGGATTAGACACTGAAGCTTTCTTT.

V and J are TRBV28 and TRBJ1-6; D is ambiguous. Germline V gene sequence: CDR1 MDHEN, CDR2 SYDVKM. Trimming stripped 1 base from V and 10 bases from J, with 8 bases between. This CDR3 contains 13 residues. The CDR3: CASSLFGGSPLHF. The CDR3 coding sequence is TGTGCCAGCAGTTTATTTGGCGGCTCACCCCTCCACTTT.

CDR3 sequence (DNA): TGCATCATTAGTCATCCTGGGGCCAACGTCCTGACTTTC. It is translated as CIISHPGANVLTF. J is TRBJ2-6 and V is TRBV29-1; D is undetermined. The CDR3 contains 13 residues. Germline CDR1 is SQVTM and CDR2 is ANQGSEA.

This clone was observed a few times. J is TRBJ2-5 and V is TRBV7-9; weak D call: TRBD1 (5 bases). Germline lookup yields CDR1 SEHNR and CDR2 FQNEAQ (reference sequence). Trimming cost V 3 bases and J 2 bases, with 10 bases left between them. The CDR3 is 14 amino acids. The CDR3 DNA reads TGTGCCAGCAGCTTGACAGCCACTCAAGAGACCCAGTACTTC. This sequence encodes CASSLTATQETQYF.

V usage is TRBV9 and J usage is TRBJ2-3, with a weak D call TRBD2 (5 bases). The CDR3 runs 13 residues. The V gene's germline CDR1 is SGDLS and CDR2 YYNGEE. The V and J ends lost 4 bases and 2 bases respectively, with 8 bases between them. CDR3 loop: CASSRGNTDTQYF. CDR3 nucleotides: TGTGCCAGCAGCAGAGGGAACACAGATACGCAGTATTTT.

CDR3 coding DNA: TGTGCCAGCAGTAGGGGGAGAATCTACAATGAGCAGTTCTTC. This translates into CASSRGRIYNEQFF. The rearrangement joins TRBV25-1 to TRBJ2-1, with D maybe TRBD1 (6 bases). The CDR3 has 14 residues. Trimming removed 5 bases at V and 3 bases at J, with 11 bases between. Germline V gene lookup returns CDR1 MGHDK and CDR2 SYGVNS.

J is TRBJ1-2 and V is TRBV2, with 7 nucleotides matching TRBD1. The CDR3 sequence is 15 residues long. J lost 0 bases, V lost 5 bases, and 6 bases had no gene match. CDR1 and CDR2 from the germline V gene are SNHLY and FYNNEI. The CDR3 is CASSTPQGANYGYTF. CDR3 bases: TGTGCCAGCAGTACACCTCAGGGGGCTAACTATGGCTACACCTTC.

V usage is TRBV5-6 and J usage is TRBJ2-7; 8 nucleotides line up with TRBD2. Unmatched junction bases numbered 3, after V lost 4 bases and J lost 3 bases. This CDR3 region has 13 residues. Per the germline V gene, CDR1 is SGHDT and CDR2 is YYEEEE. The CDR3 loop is CASSPGGIYEQYF. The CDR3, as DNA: TGTGCCAGCAGCCCGGGAGGGATCTACGAGCAGTACTTC. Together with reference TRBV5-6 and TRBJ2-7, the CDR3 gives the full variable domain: DAGVTQSPTHLIKTRGQQVTLRCSPKSGHDTVSWYQQALGQGPQFIFQYYEEEERQRGNFPDRFSGHQFPNYSSELNVNALLLGDSALYLCASSPGGIYEQYFGPGTRLTVT.

In DNA form, the CDR3 reads TGTGCCAGCAGCTTCGGGGACAGCTACGAGCAGTACTTC. This codes for CASSFGDSYEQYF. The chain combines TRBV5-6 with TRBJ2-7; TRBD1 matches 7 bases. V gave up 2 bases and J gave up 3 bases; unmatched junction bases: 2. This CDR3 has 13 amino acids. Per germline, CDR1 SGHDT and CDR2 YYEEEE.

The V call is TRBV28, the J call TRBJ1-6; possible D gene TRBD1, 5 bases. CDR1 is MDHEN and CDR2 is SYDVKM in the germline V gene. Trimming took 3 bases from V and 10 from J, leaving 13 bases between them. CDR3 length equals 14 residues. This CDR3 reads CASSLGTGYSPLHF. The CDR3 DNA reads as TGTGCCAGCAGTTTGGGGACTGGTTACTCACCCCTCCACTTT.

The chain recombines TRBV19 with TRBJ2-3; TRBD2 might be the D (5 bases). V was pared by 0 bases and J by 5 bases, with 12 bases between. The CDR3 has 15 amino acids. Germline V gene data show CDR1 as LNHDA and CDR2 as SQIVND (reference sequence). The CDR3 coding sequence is TGTGCCAGTAGTATAGAACTAGACACTGGAGATACGCAGTATTTT. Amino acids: CASSIELDTGDTQYF.

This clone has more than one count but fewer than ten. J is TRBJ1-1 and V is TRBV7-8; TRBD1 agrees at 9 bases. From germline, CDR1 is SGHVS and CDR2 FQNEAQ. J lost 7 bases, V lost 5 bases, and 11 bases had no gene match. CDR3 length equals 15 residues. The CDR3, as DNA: TGTGCCAGCAGCCCTACAACAGGGGGCCGAGTTGAAGCTTTCTTT. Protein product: CASSPTTGGRVEAFF.

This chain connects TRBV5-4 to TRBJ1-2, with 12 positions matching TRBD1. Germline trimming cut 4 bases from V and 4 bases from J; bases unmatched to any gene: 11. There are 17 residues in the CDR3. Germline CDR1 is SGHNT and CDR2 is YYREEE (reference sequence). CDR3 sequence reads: CASSTGTGGAGSYGYTF. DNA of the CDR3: TGTGCCAGCAGCACCGGGACAGGGGGCGCCGGTAGCTATGGCTACACCTTC.

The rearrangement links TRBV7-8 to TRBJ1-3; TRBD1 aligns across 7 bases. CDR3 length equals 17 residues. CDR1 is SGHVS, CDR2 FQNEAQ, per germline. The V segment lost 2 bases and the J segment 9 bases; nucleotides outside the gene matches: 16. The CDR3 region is CASSLLDRVGPTGTIYF. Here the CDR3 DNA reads TGTGCCAGCAGCTTACTCGACAGGGTGGGACCTACAGGCACCATATATTTT. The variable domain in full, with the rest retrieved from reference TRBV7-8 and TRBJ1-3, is GAGVSQSPRYKVAKRGQDVALRCDPISGHVSLFWYQQALGQGPEFLTYFQNEAQLDKSGLPSDRFFAERPEGSVSTLKIQRTQQEDSAVYLCASSLLDRVGPTGTIYFGEGSWLTVV.

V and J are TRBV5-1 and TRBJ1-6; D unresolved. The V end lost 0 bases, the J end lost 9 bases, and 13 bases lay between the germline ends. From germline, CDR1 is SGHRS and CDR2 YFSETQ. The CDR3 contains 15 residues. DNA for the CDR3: TGCGCCAGCAGCTTGGATTCGGAGTCGGGTTCACCCCTCCACTTT. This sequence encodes CASSLDSESGSPLHF.

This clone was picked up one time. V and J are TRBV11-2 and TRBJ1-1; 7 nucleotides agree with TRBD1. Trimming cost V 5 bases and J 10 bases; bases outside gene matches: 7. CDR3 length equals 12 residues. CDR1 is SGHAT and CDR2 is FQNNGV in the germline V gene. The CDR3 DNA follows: TGTGCCAGCAGCGATAGGAGGGGGCGAGCTTTCTTT. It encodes CASSDRRGRAFF.

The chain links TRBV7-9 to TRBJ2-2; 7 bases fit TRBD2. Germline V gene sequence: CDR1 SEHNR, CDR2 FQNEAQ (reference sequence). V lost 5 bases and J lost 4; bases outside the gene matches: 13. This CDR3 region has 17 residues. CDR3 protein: CASSRLRGEESTGELFF. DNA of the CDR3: TGTGCCAGCAGCCGTCTCCGGGGGGAAGAGAGCACCGGGGAGCTGTTTTTT. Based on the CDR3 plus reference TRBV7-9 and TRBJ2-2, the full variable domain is DTGVSQNPRHKITKRGQNVTFRCDPISEHNRLYWYRQTLGQGPEFLTYFQNEAQLEKSRLLSDRFSAERPKGSFSTLEIQRTEQGDSAMYLCASSRLRGEESTGELFFGEGSRLTVL.

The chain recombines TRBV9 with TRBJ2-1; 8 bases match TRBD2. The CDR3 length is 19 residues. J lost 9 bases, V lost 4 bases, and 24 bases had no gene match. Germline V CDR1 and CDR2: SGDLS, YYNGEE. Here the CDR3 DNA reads TGTGCCAGCAGCACCCGCTGGGGTAGCGGGAACCCCCGTGATAGTGAGCAGTTCTTC. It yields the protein CASSTRWGSGNPRDSEQFF.

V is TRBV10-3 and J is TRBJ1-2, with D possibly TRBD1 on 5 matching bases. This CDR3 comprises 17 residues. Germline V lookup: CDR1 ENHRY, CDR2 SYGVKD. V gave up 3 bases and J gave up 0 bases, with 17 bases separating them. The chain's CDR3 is CAISDGGVRYPNYGYTF. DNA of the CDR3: TGTGCCATCAGTGATGGGGGGGTTAGGTATCCTAACTATGGCTACACCTTC.

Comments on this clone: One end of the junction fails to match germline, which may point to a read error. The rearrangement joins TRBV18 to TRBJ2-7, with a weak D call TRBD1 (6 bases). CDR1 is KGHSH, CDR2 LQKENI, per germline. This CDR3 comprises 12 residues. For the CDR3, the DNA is TGTGCCAGCTCAGCTTCCGGGACACCTGGGGGTTTC. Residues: CASSASGTPGGF.

CDR3 in DNA: TGTGCCAGCAGCCAAGTTCGGACAGGGGTAACTGAAGCTTTCTTT. Protein: CASSQVRTGVTEAFF. The V gene is TRBV3-1 (or the pseudogene TRBV3-2), the J gene TRBJ1-1; TRBD1 agrees at 9 bases. This CDR3 contains 15 residues. Looked up from germline, CDR1 is LGHDT and CDR2 is YNNKEL (reference sequence). Unmatched junction bases numbered 5, after V lost 1 base and J lost 5 bases.

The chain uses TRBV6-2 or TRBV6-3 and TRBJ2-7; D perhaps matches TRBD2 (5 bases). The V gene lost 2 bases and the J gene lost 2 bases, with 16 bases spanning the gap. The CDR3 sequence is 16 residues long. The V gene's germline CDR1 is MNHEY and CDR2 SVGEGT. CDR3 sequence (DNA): TGTGCCAGCAGTTACGTCCAGGACTGGACCCCCTACGAGCAGTACTTC. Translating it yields CASSYVQDWTPYEQYF.

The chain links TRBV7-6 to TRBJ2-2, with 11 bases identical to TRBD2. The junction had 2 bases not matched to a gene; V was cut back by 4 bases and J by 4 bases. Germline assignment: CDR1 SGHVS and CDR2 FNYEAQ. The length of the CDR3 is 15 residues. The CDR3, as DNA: TGTGCCAGCAGCTACGGACTAGCGGGCACCGGGGAGCTGTTTTTT. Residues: CASSYGLAGTGELFF.

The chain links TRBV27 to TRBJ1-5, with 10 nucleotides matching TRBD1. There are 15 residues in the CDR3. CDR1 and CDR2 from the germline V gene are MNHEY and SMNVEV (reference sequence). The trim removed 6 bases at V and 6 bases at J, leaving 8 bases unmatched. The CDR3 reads CASRPTGGAGQPQHF. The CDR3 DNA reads TGTGCCAGCAGACCGACAGGGGGCGCAGGTCAGCCCCAGCATTTT.

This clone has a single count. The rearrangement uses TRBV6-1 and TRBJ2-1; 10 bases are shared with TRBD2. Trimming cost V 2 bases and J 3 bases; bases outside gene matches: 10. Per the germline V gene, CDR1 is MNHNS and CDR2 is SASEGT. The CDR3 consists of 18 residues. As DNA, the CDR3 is TGTGCCAGCAGTGAATTCCCGGAAGGGACTAGCGTCTACAATGAGCAGTTCTTC. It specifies CASSEFPEGTSVYNEQFF.

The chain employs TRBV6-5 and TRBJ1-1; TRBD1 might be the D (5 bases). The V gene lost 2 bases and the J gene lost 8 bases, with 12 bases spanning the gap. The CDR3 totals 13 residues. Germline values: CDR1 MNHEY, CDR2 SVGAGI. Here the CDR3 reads CASSYGRGGEAFF. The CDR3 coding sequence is TGTGCCAGCAGTTACGGGAGGGGCGGGGAAGCTTTCTTT.